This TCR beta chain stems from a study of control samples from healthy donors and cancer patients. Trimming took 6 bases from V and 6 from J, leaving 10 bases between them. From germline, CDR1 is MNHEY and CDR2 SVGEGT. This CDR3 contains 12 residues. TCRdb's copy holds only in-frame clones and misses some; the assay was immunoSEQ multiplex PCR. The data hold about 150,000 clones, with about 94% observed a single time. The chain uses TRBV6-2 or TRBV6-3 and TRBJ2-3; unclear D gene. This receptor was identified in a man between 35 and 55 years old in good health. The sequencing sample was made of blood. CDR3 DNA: TGTGCCAGCAGCCGATGGGTGGATACGCAGTATTTT. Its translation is CASSRWVDTQYF.